This TCR beta chain was sequenced in a study of CD8 T cells in Susac syndrome (dated by TCRdb to the late 2010s). As for the study more broadly: Whether CD8+ T cell activation and differentiation in Susac syndrome was antigen driven was tested using repertoire sequencing. Clonality of the CD8+ T cell repertoire was compared between roughly eleven healthy donors, approximately 14 Susac syndrome patients and under 19 multiple sclerosis patients.

What the authors observed across the whole study: The number of individuals in the TCR sequencing and HLA analysis was recognized as being relatively small.

RNA was extracted with the RNeasy kit and roughly 0.5 to 1 ug was reverse transcribed using random hexamers. The immunoSEQ multiplex PCR assay, which covers 54 Vbeta and 13 Jbeta segments, was used to amplify TCR beta CDR3 regions. Bias from PCR amplification was corrected by using a synthetic template baseline for primer optimization and for computational correction. The paper's data handling went like this. Reads were annotated to V, D and J genes according to IMGT and were analyzed with immunoSEQ Analyzer, with only productive sequences retained. To calculate clonality, Shannon entropy was normalized by log2 of the number of productive unique sequences and then subtracted from one. For each patient and control, public and private clones were evaluated within the 100 most prevalent clones. Clones were defined as Susac-specific if absent from the healthy and MS cohorts, from 1052 published viral clones and from other ImmuneACCESS disease sequences. TCRdb trimmed the raw reads at Q25, called clones with MiXCR and kept productive beta chains. CDR3 protein sequences are deduplicated, and each keeps its most common genes and DNA. These V and J calls originate from TCRdb's pipeline instead of the authors' own analysis. Present in this sample are approximately 130,000 distinct CDR3 sequences, under 95% of which were seen just once. The top ten constitute under 0.25% of the sample.

CDR1 and CDR2, looked up from the germline V gene, are SGDLS and YYNGEE. The CDR3 runs 15 amino acids, cysteine and phenylalanine included. Just the 45-base CDR3 DNA is kept, in frame starting at base 1. Compared with germline, V lacks 3 bases and J lacks 5 bases; bases without a gene match: 10. Peripheral blood CD8+ and CD4+ T cells from healthy donors, Susac syndrome patients and multiple sclerosis patients were profiled by high-throughput TCR beta sequencing. Treatment-naive patients with stable or active relapsing-remitting disease fulfilling revised McDonald criteria were used as multiple sclerosis controls. Bulk CD8+ and CD4+ T cells were purified magnetically by negative isolation, whereas CD8+ TEMRA cells were enriched by FACS. Blood was drawn into EDTA tubes, processed within 24 hours, and PBMCs were isolated by density gradient centrifugation. PBMCs intended for TCR sequencing were cryopreserved in liquid nitrogen and thawed later in a water bath at 37 degrees C. The sorted or isolated CD4+, CD8+ and CD8+ TEMRA cells had a purity of 90% or higher.

Comments on this clonotype: The target of this receptor is not known. The sample holds no much larger clone one base away, and base qualities are not on file.

Here the chain combines TRBV9 and TRBJ1-2, with 7 junctional bases fitting TRBD1. The sequenced material came from CD8+ T cells from PBMCs. The origin of this receptor is a human donor with multiple sclerosis. The CDR3 reads CASSAEADRRYGYTF. The DNA sequence is as follows: TGTGCCAGCAGCGCGGAGGCGGACAGGAGATATGGCTACACCTTC.